This paragraph covers one TCR beta chain sequence. This CDR3 has 15 residues. V was trimmed by 4 bases and J by 0 bases, leaving 13 bases between them. Per the germline V gene, CDR1 is MNHEY and CDR2 is SMNVEV (reference sequence). The sample originates from a study of T cells in localized non-small cell lung cancer. Produced via immunoSEQ multiplex PCR; TCRdb's table is partial and in-frame only. This sample has approximately 140,000 clones; about 89% occur once, and the top ten carry 1.7%. This specimen was peripheral blood, taken before any cancer treatment. The origin of this receptor is a female donor aged 60 or older with stage I lung adenocarcinoma. This rearrangement joins TRBV27 to TRBJ2-7; D gene ambiguous. The CDR3 DNA sequence: TGTGCCAGCAGTTCGGTGGCTAGTGGCTCCTACGAGCAGTACTTC. Translating it yields CASSSVASGSYEQYF.